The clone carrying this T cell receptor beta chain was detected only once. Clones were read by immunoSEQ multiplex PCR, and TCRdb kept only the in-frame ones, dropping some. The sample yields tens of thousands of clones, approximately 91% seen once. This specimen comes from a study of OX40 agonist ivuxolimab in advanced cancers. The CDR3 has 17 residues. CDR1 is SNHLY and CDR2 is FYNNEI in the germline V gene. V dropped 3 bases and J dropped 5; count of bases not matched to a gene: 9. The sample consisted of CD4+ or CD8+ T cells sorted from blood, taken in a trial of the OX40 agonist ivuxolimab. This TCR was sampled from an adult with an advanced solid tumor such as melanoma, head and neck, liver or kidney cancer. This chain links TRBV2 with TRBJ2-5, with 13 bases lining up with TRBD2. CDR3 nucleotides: TGTGCCAGCAGTGATGGACTAGCGGGGGACCACCGGGAGACCCAGTACTTC. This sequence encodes CASSDGLAGDHRETQYF. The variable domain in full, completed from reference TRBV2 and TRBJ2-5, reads EPEVTQTPSHQVTQMGQEVILRCVPISNHLYFYWYRQILGQKVEFLVSFYNNEISEKSEIFDDQFSVERPDGSNFTLKIRSTKLEDSAMYFCASSDGLAGDHRETQYFGPGTRLLVL.